These 10 T cell receptor beta chains originate from one sample sequenced in a study of T cells in Graves' hyperthyroidism and ophthalmopathy. Researchers took RNA transcripts and amplified the TCR beta CDR3 regions from them. The HTBI primer set drove a first-round RT-PCR of the TCR CDR3. TCRdb recomputed calls from the multiplex PCR reads with MiXCR, one row per CDR3 protein. The data hold around 600,000 distinct CDR3 sequences, with roughly 14% observed a single time. What was sequenced was blood. These receptors were collected from a woman aged 30 to 39 with Graves' hyperthyroidism.

The sample holds a few counts of this clonotype. The chain is built from TRBV18 and TRBJ2-5; 8 bases fit TRBD1. V was clipped by 5 bases and J by 5 bases; unmatched bases: 13. The CDR3 sequence is 16 residues long. Germline CDR1 reads KGHSH; CDR2 reads LQKENI. The CDR3 DNA is TGTGCCAGCTCAACGGCCGACAGGGGCGTCGGGGAGACCCAGTACTTC. Translated: CASSTADRGVGETQYF. The variable domain in full, completed from reference TRBV18 and TRBJ2-5, reads NAGVMQNPRHLVRRRGQEARLRCSPMKGHSHVYWYRQLPEEGLKFMVYLQKENIIDESGMPKERFSAEFPKEGPSILRIQQVVRGDSAAYFCASSTADRGVGETQYFGPGTRLLVL.

This clonotype turned up a few times. The J gene is TRBJ2-1, the V gene TRBV19, with D possibly matching TRBD1 (5 bases). CDR1 is LNHDA and CDR2 is SQIVND in the germline V gene (reference sequence). Trimming took 2 bases from V and 2 from J, leaving 13 bases between them. CDR3 size: 16 residues. As DNA, the CDR3 is TGTGCCAGTAGTATATACGACAGCCCTCCCTACAATGAGCAGTTCTTC. Its translation: CASSIYDSPPYNEQFF.

This clonotype was seen ten or more times. The chain employs TRBV20-1 and TRBJ2-5; D call uncertain. CDR1 and CDR2 from the germline V gene are DFQATT and SNEGSKA (reference sequence). CDR3 length equals 17 residues. Trimming removed 0 bases at V and 1 base at J, with 18 bases between. The CDR3, as DNA: TGCAGTGCTAGAGATAGACCCCTCGCTAGATCCCAAGAGACCCAGTACTTC. It yields the protein CSARDRPLARSQETQYF.

This clonotype was seen repeatedly, ten times or more. This rearrangement joins TRBV6-1 to TRBJ2-1; 8 bases are a match to TRBD1. The length of the CDR3 is 14 residues. Germline V gene lookup returns CDR1 MNHNS and CDR2 SASEGT. V lost 7 bases and J lost 3; bases outside the gene matches: 5. In nucleotides, the CDR3 is TGTGCCAGCACTCGGACAGGGAGCTACAATGAGCAGTTCTTC. It codes for CASTRTGSYNEQFF.

This clonotype came up many times. The rearrangement joins TRBV5-6 to TRBJ1-1; no firm D call. Trimming left V 1 base short and J 3 bases short, with 10 bases between. CDR1 is SGHDT, CDR2 YYEEEE, per germline. The CDR3 covers 14 residues. The CDR3 DNA reads as TGTGCCAGCAGCTTGTCGTTTACGGACACTGAAGCTTTCTTT. Its translation is CASSLSFTDTEAFF.

This clonotype was detected only a few times. The rearrangement uses TRBV6-2 or TRBV6-3 and TRBJ1-2; D might be TRBD1 (6 bases). The CDR3 is made up of 13 amino acids. Trimming pared 5 bases from V and 7 bases from J, leaving 14 bases between. CDR1 MNHEY and CDR2 SVGEGT come from the germline V gene. DNA for the CDR3: TGTGCCAGCAGTCGGACAGTTTCCGCTGGCTACACCTTC. Residues: CASSRTVSAGYTF.

The chain is built from TRBV19 and TRBJ1-6; TRBD1 might be the D (5 bases). This CDR3 is built from 13 residues. V was clipped by 7 bases and J by 7 bases, with 11 bases between them. Germline V lookup: CDR1 LNHDA, CDR2 SQIVND (reference sequence). This CDR3 reads CASNRGWNSPLHF. As DNA, the CDR3 is TGTGCCAGTAATAGGGGTTGGAATTCACCCCTCCACTTT.

Ten or more counts support this clonotype. The chain links TRBV5-1 to TRBJ2-1, with no clear D. The germline V and J ends were trimmed by 4 bases and 9 bases, with 20 bases remaining between them. Per germline, CDR1 SGHRS and CDR2 YFSETQ. The CDR3 extends over 15 amino acids. The CDR3 reads CASSPESRTVGEQFF. The DNA for the CDR3 is TGCGCCAGCAGCCCCGAGAGTAGGACGGTCGGTGAGCAGTTCTTC.

This clonotype was seen only a few times. This chain uses TRBV27 with TRBJ1-5; D uncertain. V lost 3 bases and J 4 bases, leaving 7 bases between the germline ends. The CDR3 loop spans 13 amino acids. Germline V gives CDR1 MNHEY, CDR2 SMNVEV (reference sequence). Here the CDR3 DNA reads TGTGCCAGCAGTTTCGGGGAGAATCAGCCCCAGCATTTT. It translates to CASSFGENQPQHF.

In its sample, this clonotype was seen many times. The chain links TRBV20-1 to TRBJ2-1; D is possibly TRBD2 (5 bases). The germline gives CDR1 DFQATT, CDR2 SNEGSKA (reference sequence). This CDR3 comprises 15 residues. With 3 bases removed from V and 8 bases from J, the gap between germline ends came to 20 bases. The CDR3 here is CSASSRGWAGDEQFF. The CDR3, as DNA: TGCAGTGCTAGTTCTCGCGGGTGGGCGGGCGATGAGCAGTTCTTC.